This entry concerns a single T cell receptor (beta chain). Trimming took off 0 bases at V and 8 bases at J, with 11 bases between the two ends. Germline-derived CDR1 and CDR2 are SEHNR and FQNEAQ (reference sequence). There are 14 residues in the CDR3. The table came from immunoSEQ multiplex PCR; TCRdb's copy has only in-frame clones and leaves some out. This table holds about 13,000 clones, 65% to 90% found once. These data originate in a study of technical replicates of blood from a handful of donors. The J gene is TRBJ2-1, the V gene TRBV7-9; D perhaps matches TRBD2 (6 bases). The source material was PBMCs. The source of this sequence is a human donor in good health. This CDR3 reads CASSLASASDEQFF. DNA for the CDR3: TGTGCCAGCAGCTTAGCCTCGGCTAGCGATGAGCAGTTCTTC.